This T cell receptor beta chain stems from a study of T cell changes during pregnancy in multiple sclerosis. Germline V gene sequence: CDR1 SQVTM, CDR2 ANQGSEA. V lost 7 bases and J lost 2; bases outside the gene matches: 11. CDR3 size: 14 residues. Sequencing used immunoSEQ multiplex PCR; TCRdb keeps in-frame clones, though not all of them. This table holds 70,000 to 100,000 clones, roughly 90% found once. This chain uses TRBV29-1 with TRBJ2-7, with TRBD2 matching 7 bases. The source is a female donor with multiple sclerosis, enrolled in a pregnancy study. Sample: peripheral blood, taken in the first trimester of pregnancy. The CDR3, as DNA: TGCAGCGCCGAACTCGCGGGGGAACCCTACGAGCAGTACTTC. Its translation is CSAELAGEPYEQYF.